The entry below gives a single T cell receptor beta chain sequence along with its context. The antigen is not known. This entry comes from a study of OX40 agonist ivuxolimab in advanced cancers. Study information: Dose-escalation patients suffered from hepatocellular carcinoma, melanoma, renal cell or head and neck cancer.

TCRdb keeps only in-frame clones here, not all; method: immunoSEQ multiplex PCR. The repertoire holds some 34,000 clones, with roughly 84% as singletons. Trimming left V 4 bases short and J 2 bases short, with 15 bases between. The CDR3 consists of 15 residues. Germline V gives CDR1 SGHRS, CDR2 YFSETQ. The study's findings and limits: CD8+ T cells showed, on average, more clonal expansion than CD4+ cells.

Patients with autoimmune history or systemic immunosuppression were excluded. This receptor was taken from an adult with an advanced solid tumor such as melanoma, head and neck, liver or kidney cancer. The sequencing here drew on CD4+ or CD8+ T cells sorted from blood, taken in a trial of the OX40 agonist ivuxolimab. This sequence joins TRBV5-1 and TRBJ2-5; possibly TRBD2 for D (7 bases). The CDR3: CASSPEGGAQETQYF. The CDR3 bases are TGCGCCAGCAGCCCCGAGGGGGGGGCTCAAGAGACCCAGTACTTC.